These 18 T cell receptor beta chains originate from one sample sequenced in a study of OX40 agonist ivuxolimab in advanced cancers. The assay was immunoSEQ multiplex PCR, and TCRdb's table has in-frame clones only and misses some. The sample shows about 48,000 clones, roughly 83% of them seen only once. The sequences come from CD4+ or CD8+ T cells sorted from blood, collected in a trial of the OX40 agonist ivuxolimab. The receptor source for this set is an adult with an advanced solid tumor such as melanoma, head and neck, liver or kidney cancer.

The gene calls are TRBV2 and TRBJ1-4; TRBD1 matches 8 bases. The CDR3 runs 14 residues. In germline, CDR1 is SNHLY, CDR2 FYNNEI. The V segment lost 6 bases and the J segment 4 bases; nucleotides outside the gene matches: 4. The CDR3: CASRDRVGNEKLFF. The CDR3 DNA follows: TGTGCCAGCAGGGACAGGGTCGGTAATGAAAAACTGTTTTTT.

This clone turned up a few times. The rearrangement joins TRBV19 to TRBJ1-5, with unresolved D. Germline V gives CDR1 LNHDA, CDR2 SQIVND (reference sequence). This CDR3 is 12 amino acids long. The germline V and J ends were trimmed by 6 bases and 5 bases, with 8 bases remaining between them. CDR3: CASRGEDQPQHF. CDR3 coding DNA: TGTGCCAGTAGGGGTGAAGATCAGCCCCAGCATTTT.

This clone has just one count. This rearrangement joins TRBV27 to TRBJ2-3, with 10 bases lining up with TRBD1. Germline values: CDR1 MNHEY, CDR2 SMNVEV (reference sequence). The CDR3 spans 16 residues. The V segment lost 5 bases and the J segment 3 bases; nucleotides outside the gene matches: 8. The CDR3 sequence is CASSGRDRGGTDTQYF. CDR3 in DNA: TGTGCCAGCAGTGGACGGGACAGGGGAGGGACAGATACGCAGTATTTT.

The chain is built from TRBV30 and TRBJ1-1, with D maybe TRBD1 (6 bases). The V and J ends lost 3 bases and 10 bases respectively, with 15 bases between them. Germline CDR1 is GTSNPN and CDR2 is SVGIG (reference sequence). The CDR3 totals 12 residues. The CDR3 DNA sequence: TGTGCCTGGAGGGGGGCCCGACAAACAGCTTTCTTT. It is translated as CAWRGARQTAFF.

This chain joins TRBV18 and TRBJ1-3, with D perhaps matching TRBD1 (5 bases). The CDR3 has 15 amino acids. Trimming left V 5 bases short and J 0 bases short, with 11 bases between. Germline CDR1 KGHSH, CDR2 LQKENI. CDR3 sequence: CASSVTANSGNTIYF. The CDR3 bases are TGTGCCAGCTCAGTGACAGCGAACTCTGGAAACACCATATATTTT. The full variable domain, with the rest looked up from reference TRBV18 and TRBJ1-3, is NAGVMQNPRHLVRRRGQEARLRCSPMKGHSHVYWYRQLPEEGLKFMVYLQKENIIDESGMPKERFSAEFPKEGPSILRIQQVVRGDSAAYFCASSVTANSGNTIYFGEGSWLTVV.

This clone was recorded once. V and J are TRBV5-4 and TRBJ2-7, with 10 bases fitting TRBD1. The CDR3 loop spans 16 amino acids. Looked up from germline, CDR1 is SGHNT and CDR2 is YYREEE (reference sequence). V lost 4 bases, J lost 0 bases, and 7 bases stayed unmatched. CDR3: CASSLQDRGSSYEQYF. DNA of the CDR3: TGTGCCAGCAGCCTCCAGGACAGGGGGAGCTCCTACGAGCAGTACTTC.

This clone has a single count. V gene TRBV28 combines with J gene TRBJ2-5, with D possibly matching TRBD1 (6 bases). The CDR3 is made up of 14 amino acids. In germline, CDR1 is MDHEN, CDR2 SYDVKM. With 6 bases removed from V and 11 bases from J, the gap between germline ends came to 22 bases. CDR3 DNA: TGTGCCAGCAGAGCCGGGCCCCTCCTCGGGACACAGTACTTC. Translation: CASRAGPLLGTQYF.

The chain joins TRBV10-3 to TRBJ2-3; perhaps TRBD1 as D (5 bases). Looked up from germline, CDR1 is ENHRY and CDR2 is SYGVKD. The V and J ends lost 4 bases and 5 bases respectively, with 10 bases between them. The CDR3 is made up of 13 amino acids. The CDR3 coding sequence is TGTGCCATCAGTGGGGGCAGCTTAGATACGCAGTATTTT. This translates into CAISGGSLDTQYF.

The chain is built from TRBV19 and TRBJ2-1; D ambiguous. CDR3 length equals 13 residues. Trimming removed 0 bases at V and 10 bases at J, with 10 bases between. Germline CDR1 reads LNHDA; CDR2 reads SQIVND (reference sequence). The CDR3 region is CASSIDPGSEQFF. CDR3 in DNA: TGTGCCAGTAGTATAGATCCGGGCTCCGAGCAGTTCTTC.

V gene TRBV7-9 combines with J gene TRBJ2-1; 10 bases are shared with TRBD2. The CDR3 is made up of 14 amino acids. Germline CDR1 reads SEHNR; CDR2 reads FQNEAQ (reference sequence). The J segment lost 7 bases and the V segment lost 2 bases, leaving 2 bases of the junction unmatched. For the CDR3, the DNA is TGTGCCAGCAGCTTAACTAGCGGGAATAATGAGCAGTTCTTC. Translated: CASSLTSGNNEQFF.

The chain joins TRBV25-1 to TRBJ2-1; a weak D match, TRBD2 (6 bases). This CDR3 region has 15 residues. Trimming removed 4 bases from V and 4 bases from J, with 14 bases in between. Germline values: CDR1 MGHDK, CDR2 SYGVNS. The CDR3 reads CASSASSGPYNEQFF. The CDR3, as DNA: TGTGCCAGCAGTGCCTCGAGCGGGCCATACAATGAGCAGTTCTTC.

The V gene is TRBV4-1, the J gene TRBJ2-5; 7 bases are shared with TRBD1. V lost 0 bases, J lost 5 bases, and 9 bases stayed unmatched. CDR1 MGHRA and CDR2 YSYEKL come from the germline V gene. This CDR3 spans 16 amino acids. CDR3 amino acids: CASSQDPGSQGETQYF. Here the CDR3 DNA reads TGCGCCAGCAGCCAAGATCCAGGGTCACAGGGGGAGACCCAGTACTTC.

V is TRBV25-1 and J is TRBJ2-3, with 7 bases matching TRBD1. The CDR3 totals 17 residues. Losses at the gene ends were 4 bases for V and 7 bases for J; bases not matched to a gene: 17. Germline V gene sequence: CDR1 MGHDK, CDR2 SYGVNS. The DNA for the CDR3 is TGTGCCAGCAGTGTCAACAGGGGTCTGTGGGGGCGGAATACGCAGTATTTT. This encodes CASSVNRGLWGRNTQYF.

The chain recombines TRBV7-2 with TRBJ2-5; D unresolved. The CDR3 is 14 residues long. Trimming pared 4 bases from V and 3 bases from J, leaving 12 bases between. Germline V gene data show CDR1 as SGHTA and CDR2 as FQGNSA. CDR3 in amino acids: CASSSPAVKETQYF. The CDR3 DNA reads TGTGCCAGCAGCTCACCGGCGGTCAAAGAGACCCAGTACTTC.

The CDR3 coding sequence is TGTGCCAGCAGCTTGGGAGGGGGTGAAGATACGCAGTATTTT. Translation: CASSLGGGEDTQYF. This chain uses TRBV7-2 with TRBJ2-3; TRBD2 might be the D (7 bases). The CDR3 length is 14 residues. Trimming shortened V by 3 bases and J by 5 bases, and 12 bases separated the two germline ends. Germline lookup yields CDR1 SGHTA and CDR2 FQGNSA.

The chain combines TRBV7-2 with TRBJ2-3, with 7 bases fitting TRBD1. The V and J ends lost 6 bases and 0 bases, in that order; junction bases with no gene match: 6. The CDR3 has 15 amino acids. From germline, CDR1 is SGHTA and CDR2 FQGNSA. The CDR3 loop is CASSKQGSSTDTQYF. The CDR3 DNA follows: TGTGCCAGCAGTAAACAGGGGTCTAGCACAGATACGCAGTATTTT.

The sample holds one count of this clone. The junction does not match germline at one end; this may be a read error. The CDR3 sequence: CASSLNPSADTQYF. Written as DNA, the CDR3 is TGTGCTAGCAGCTTAAATCCTAGCGCAGATACGCAGTATTTT. The rearrangement joins TRBV7-7 to TRBJ2-3, with D possibly being TRBD2 (6 bases). The germline CDR1 and CDR2 sequences are SSHAT and FNYEAQ (reference sequence). The CDR3 covers 14 residues.

V gene TRBV2 combines with J gene TRBJ2-7, with 11 bases fitting TRBD2. The germline gives CDR1 SNHLY, CDR2 FYNNEI. CDR3 size: 12 residues. Unmatched junction bases numbered 7, after V lost 6 bases and J lost 12 bases. CDR3 in amino acids: CASRPGTSGMYF. The CDR3 DNA follows: TGTGCCAGCAGGCCTGGGACTAGCGGAATGTACTTC.